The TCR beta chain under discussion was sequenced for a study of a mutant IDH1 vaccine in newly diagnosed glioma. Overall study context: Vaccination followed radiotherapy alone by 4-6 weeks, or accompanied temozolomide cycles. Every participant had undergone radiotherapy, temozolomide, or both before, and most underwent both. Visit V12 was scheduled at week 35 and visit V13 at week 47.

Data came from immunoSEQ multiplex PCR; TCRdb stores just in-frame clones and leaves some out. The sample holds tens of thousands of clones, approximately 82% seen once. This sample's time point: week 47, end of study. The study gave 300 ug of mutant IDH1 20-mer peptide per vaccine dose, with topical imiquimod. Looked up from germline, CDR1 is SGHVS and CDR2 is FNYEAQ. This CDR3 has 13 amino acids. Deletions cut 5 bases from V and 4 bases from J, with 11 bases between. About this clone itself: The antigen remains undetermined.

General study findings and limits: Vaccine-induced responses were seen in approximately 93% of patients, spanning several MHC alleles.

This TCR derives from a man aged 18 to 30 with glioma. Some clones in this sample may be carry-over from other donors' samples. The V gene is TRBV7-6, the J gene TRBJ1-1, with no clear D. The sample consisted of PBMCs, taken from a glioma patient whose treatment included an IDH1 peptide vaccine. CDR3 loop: CASSAMKGTEAFF. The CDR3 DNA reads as TGTGCCAGCAGCGCCATGAAGGGCACTGAAGCTTTCTTT.